The rows below give T cell receptor beta chains drawn from one sample of a study of vaccination and CD4 T cells after COVID-19. Their antigens remain unidentified. One entry per CDR3 protein, called by TCRdb with MiXCR from the PCR reads. The repertoire holds roughly 13,000 distinct CDR3 sequences, around half seen once, with around 12% in the top ten. Material for sequencing was CD4+ T cells from blood, cultured in vitro. These receptor sequences come from a human donor who had recovered from COVID-19. Each CDR3 is given with its conserved first and last residue. D genes are given only for firm matches. Only some rows state a clone size, as once, few, many or a class for expanded clones.

V gene	CDR3 length	D gene	J gene	clone size	CDR3 DNA	CDR3 protein
TRBV30	12	NA	TRBJ1-1	few	TGTGCCTGGAAGGGGGACGTCACTGAAGCTTTCTTT	CAWKGDVTEAFF
TRBV7-2	13	NA	TRBJ2-7	NA	TGTGCCAGCAGTCCCCGAGGGATCTACGAGCAGTACTTC	CASSPRGIYEQYF
TRBV20-1	13	NA	TRBJ2-4	few	TGCAGTGCTAGAGATTGGCAGAAAAACATTCAGTACTTC	CSARDWQKNIQYF
TRBV5-4	17	NA	TRBJ2-3	few	TGTGCCAGCAGCTTGGGCGGGAGGACAGGGCTCACAGATACGCAGTATTTT	CASSLGGRTGLTDTQYF
TRBV2	14	NA	TRBJ2-4	NA	TGTGCCAGCAGTGGGAGGAGGGGGAAAAACATTCAGTACTTC	CASSGRRGKNIQYF
TRBV6-1	14	NA	TRBJ2-2	few	TGTGCCAGCAAGGCAGACGCGAACACCGGGGAGCTGTTTTTT	CASKADANTGELFF
TRBV5-1	13	NA	TRBJ2-7	NA	TGCGCCAGCAGCTTGGACAGTCTCTACGAGCAGTACTTC	CASSLDSLYEQYF
TRBV27	15	NA	TRBJ1-1	NA	TGTGCCAGCAGTCCCTACAGGGTGAGGGACACTGAAGCTTTCTTT	CASSPYRVRDTEAFF
TRBV12-3/TRBV12-4	11	NA	TRBJ1-2	NA	TGTGCCAGCAGTTTAGTCGGTGGCTACACCTTC	CASSLVGGYTF
TRBV11-2	15	TRBD1	TRBJ1-5	once	TGTACCAGCAGCCAAGCCGACAGGGACGTTCAGCCCCAGCATTTT	CTSSQADRDVQPQHF
TRBV6-1	15	TRBD1	TRBJ2-1	NA	TGTGCCAGCAGCTGGACAGGGGGCCCCTACAATGAGCAGTTCTTC	CASSWTGGPYNEQFF
TRBV19	14	NA	TRBJ1-5	NA	TGTGCCAGTAGTCCTACAGGAAGCAATCAGCCCCAGCATTTT	CASSPTGSNQPQHF
TRBV28	14	TRBD1	TRBJ2-5	NA	TGTGCCAGCAGTTTGACCCCGGGACAGGGGACCCAGTACTTC	CASSLTPGQGTQYF
TRBV2	12	NA	TRBJ1-5	NA	TGTGCCAGCAGTGAGGCAGATCAGCCCCAGCATTTT	CASSEADQPQHF
TRBV2	14	NA	TRBJ1-1	NA	TGTGCCAGCCACACCCCGAAAGGGTACACTGAAGCTTTCTTT	CASHTPKGYTEAFF
TRBV20-1	14	NA	TRBJ1-1	NA	TGCAGTGCTCCTAGGGGACCGACGAACACTGAAGCTTTCTTT	CSAPRGPTNTEAFF
TRBV30	15	NA	TRBJ2-1	few	TGTGCCTGGAGTGTAGGATCCCCCACCTACAATGAGCAGTTCTTC	CAWSVGSPTYNEQFF
TRBV19	12	NA	TRBJ1-1	few	TGTGCCAGTAGTACGGGACCCCTTGAAGCTTTCTTT	CASSTGPLEAFF
TRBV30	13	NA	TRBJ1-1	NA	TGTGCCTGGAGTGTATCCTTGGGCACTGAAGCTTTCTTT	CAWSVSLGTEAFF
TRBV28	14	NA	TRBJ1-2	NA	TGTGCCAGCAGTTTATTAGGGTGGCAGTATGGCTACACCTTC	CASSLLGWQYGYTF